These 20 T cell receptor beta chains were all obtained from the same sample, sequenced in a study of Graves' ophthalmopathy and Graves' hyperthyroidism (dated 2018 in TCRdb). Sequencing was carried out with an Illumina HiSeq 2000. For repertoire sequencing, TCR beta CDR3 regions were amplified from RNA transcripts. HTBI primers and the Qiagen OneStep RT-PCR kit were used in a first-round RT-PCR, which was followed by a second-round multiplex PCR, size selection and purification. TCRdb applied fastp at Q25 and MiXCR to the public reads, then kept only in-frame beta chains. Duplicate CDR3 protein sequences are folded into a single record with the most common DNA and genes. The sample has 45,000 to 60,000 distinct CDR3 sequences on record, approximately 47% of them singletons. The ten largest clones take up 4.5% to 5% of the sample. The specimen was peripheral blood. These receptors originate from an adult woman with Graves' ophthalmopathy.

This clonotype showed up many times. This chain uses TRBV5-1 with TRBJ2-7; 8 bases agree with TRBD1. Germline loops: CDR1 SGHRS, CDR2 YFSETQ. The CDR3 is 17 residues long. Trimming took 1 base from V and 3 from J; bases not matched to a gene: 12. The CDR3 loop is CASSLPRQGKYFYEQYF. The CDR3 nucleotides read TGCGCCAGCAGCTTGCCCCGACAGGGGAAATACTTCTACGAGCAGTACTTC.

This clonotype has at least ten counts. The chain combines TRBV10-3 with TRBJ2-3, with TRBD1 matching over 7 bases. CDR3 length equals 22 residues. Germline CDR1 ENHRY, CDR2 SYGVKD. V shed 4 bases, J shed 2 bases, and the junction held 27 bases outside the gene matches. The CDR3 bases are TGTGCCATCAGTGCCATTCTCGGGGACAGCCGCCCCTCCGAGGCATCCACAGATACGCAGTATTTT. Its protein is CAISAILGDSRPSEASTDTQYF.

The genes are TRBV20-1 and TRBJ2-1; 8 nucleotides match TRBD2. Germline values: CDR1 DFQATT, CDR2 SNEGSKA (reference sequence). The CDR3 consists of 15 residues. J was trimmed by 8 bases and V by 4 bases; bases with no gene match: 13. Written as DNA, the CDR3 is TGCAGTGCTATAGGTACGAGCGGGGGAGTCGATGAGCAGTTCTTC. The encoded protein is CSAIGTSGGVDEQFF.

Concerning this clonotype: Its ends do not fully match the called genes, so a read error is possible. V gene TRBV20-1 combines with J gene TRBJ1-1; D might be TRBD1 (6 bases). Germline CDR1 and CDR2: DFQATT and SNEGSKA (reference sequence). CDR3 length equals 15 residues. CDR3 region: CSATAGRGANTETFF. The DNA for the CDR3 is TGCAGTGCTACCGCGGGACGGGGGGCCAACACTGAAACTTTCTTT.

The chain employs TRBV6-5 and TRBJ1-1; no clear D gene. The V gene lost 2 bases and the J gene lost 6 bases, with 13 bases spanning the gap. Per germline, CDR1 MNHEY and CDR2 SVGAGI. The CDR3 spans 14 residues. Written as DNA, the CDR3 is TGTGCCAGCAGTTACCCGCGGGTTAAAGCTGAAGCTTTCTTT. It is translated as CASSYPRVKAEAFF.

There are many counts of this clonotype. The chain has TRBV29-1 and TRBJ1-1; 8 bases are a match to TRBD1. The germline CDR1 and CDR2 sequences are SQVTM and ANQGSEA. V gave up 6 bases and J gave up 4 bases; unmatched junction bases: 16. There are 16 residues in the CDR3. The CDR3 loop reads CSVADRGRGLSTEAFF. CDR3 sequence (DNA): TGCAGCGTCGCCGACAGGGGTCGTGGACTGAGCACTGAAGCTTTCTTT.

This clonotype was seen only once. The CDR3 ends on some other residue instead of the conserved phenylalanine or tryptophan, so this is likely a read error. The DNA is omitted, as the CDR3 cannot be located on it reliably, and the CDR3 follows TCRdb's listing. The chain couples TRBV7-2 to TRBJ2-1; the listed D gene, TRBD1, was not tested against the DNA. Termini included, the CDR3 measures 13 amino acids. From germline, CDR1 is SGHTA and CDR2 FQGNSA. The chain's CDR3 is CASSPGGRNEQSL.

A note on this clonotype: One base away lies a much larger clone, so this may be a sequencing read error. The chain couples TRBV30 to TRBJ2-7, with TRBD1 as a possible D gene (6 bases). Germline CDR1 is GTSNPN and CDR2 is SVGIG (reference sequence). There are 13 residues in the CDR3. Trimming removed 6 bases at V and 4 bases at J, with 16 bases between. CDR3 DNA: TGTGCCTGCAGCAGGACAGCCCTTTACGAGCAGTACTTC. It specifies CACSRTALYEQYF.

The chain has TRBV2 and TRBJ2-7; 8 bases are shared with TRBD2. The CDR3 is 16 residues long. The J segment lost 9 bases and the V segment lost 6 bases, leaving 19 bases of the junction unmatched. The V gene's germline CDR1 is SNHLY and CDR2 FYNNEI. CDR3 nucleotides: TGTGCCAGCAGACGACCCCGGGAGGGCCTCTCCCACGTGCAGTACTTC. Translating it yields CASRRPREGLSHVQYF. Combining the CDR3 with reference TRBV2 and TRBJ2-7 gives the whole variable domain EPEVTQTPSHQVTQMGQEVILRCVPISNHLYFYWYRQILGQKVEFLVSFYNNEISEKSEIFDDQFSVERPDGSNFTLKIRSTKLEDSAMYFCASRRPREGLSHVQYFGPGTRLTVT.

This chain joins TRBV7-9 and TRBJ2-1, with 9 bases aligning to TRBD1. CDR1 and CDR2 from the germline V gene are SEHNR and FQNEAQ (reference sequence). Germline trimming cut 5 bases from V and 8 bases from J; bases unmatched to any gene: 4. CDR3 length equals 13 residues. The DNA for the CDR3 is TGTGCCAGCAGCCTGGGACAGGGCTATGAGCAGTTCTTC. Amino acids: CASSLGQGYEQFF.

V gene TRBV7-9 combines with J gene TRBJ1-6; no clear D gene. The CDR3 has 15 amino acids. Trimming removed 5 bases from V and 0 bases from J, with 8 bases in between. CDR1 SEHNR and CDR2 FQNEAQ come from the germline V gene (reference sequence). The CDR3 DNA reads TGTGCCAGCAGCCCACGGAGCTCCTATAATTCACCCCTCCACTTT. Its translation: CASSPRSSYNSPLHF. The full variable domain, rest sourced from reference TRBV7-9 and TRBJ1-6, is DTGVSQNPRHKITKRGQNVTFRCDPISEHNRLYWYRQTLGQGPEFLTYFQNEAQLEKSRLLSDRFSAERPKGSFSTLEIQRTEQGDSAMYLCASSPRSSYNSPLHFGNGTRLTVT.

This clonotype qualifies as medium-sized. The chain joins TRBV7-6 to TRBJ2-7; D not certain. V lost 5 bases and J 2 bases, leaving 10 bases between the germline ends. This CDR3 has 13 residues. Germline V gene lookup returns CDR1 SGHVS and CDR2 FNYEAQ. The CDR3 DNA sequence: TGTGCCAGCAGCGTAAGTACTCCCTACGAGCAGTACTTC. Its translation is CASSVSTPYEQYF. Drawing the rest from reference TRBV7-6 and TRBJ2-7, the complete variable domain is GAGVSQSPRYKVTKRGQDVALRCDPISGHVSLYWYRQALGQGPEFLTYFNYEAQQDKSGLPNDRFSAERPEGSISTLTIQRTEQRDSAMYRCASSVSTPYEQYFGPGTRLTVT.

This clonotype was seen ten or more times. The CDR3 nucleotides are TGTGCCAGCAGCCTACTCATAAAGGACAGGGGAATATCTGGAAACACCATATATTTT. This encodes CASSLLIKDRGISGNTIYF. The chain is built from TRBV7-8 and TRBJ1-3; 9 bases are a match to TRBD1. Unmatched junction bases numbered 15, after V lost 5 bases and J lost 1 base. This CDR3 spans 19 amino acids. Per germline, CDR1 SGHVS and CDR2 FQNEAQ.

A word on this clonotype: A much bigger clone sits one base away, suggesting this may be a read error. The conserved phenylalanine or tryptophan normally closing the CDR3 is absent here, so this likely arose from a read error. This CDR3 reads CASSERGEQYC. DNA for the CDR3: TGTGCCAGCAGCGAAAGAGGCGAGCAGTACTGC. J is TRBJ2-7 and V is TRBV3-1, with unresolved D. The CDR3 spans 11 residues. Germline V CDR1 and CDR2: LGHDT, YNNKEL (reference sequence). With 5 bases removed from V and 6 bases from J, the gap between germline ends came to 8 bases.

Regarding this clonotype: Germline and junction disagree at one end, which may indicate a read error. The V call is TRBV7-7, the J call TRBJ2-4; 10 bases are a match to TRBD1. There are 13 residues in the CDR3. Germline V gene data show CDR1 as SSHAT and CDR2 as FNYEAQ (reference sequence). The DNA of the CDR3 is TGTGCTAGCAGGACAGGGGGCAAAAACATTCAGTACTTC. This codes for CASRTGGKNIQYF.

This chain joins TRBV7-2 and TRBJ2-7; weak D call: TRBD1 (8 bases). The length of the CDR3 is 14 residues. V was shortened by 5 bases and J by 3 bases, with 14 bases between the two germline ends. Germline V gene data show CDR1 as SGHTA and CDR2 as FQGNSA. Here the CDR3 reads CASSQSGTGYEQYF. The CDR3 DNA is TGTGCCAGCAGCCAAAGCGGGACAGGCTACGAGCAGTACTTC.

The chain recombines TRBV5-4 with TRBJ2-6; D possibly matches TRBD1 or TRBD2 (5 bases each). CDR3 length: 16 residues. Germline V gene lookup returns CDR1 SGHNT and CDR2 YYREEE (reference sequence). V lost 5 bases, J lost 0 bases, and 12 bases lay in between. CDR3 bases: TGTGCCAGCAGACTAGAGGGGACCTCTGGGGCCAACGTCCTGACTTTC. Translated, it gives CASRLEGTSGANVLTF.

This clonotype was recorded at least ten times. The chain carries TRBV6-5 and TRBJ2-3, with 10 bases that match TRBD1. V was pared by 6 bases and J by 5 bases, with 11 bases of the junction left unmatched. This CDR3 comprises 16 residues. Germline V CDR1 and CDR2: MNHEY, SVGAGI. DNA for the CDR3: TGTGCCAGCAGACCCCGACAGGGGGCGAAAAGAGATACGCAGTATTTT. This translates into CASRPRQGAKRDTQYF.

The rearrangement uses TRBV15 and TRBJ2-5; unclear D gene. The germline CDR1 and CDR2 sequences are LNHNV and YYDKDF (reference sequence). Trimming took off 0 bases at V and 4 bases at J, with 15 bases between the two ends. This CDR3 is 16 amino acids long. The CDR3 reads CATSRDNGLKGETQYF. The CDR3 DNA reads TGTGCCACCAGCAGAGACAACGGTCTGAAGGGAGAGACCCAGTACTTC.

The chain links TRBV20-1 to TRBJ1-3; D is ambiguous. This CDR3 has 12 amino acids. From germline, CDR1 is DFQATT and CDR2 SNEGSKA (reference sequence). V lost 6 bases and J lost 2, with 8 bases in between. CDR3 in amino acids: CSAPGAGNTIYF. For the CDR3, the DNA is TGCAGTGCCCCGGGAGCTGGAAACACCATATATTTT.